This entry features one TCR beta chain sequence. What it binds is not known. The V gene end was trimmed by 4 bases and the J gene end by 2 bases; junction bases not matched to a gene: 6. Germline V gene lookup returns CDR1 MNHEY and CDR2 SVGAGI. This CDR3 comprises 16 residues. Treatment meaning: approximately 9-day PBMC culture with coronavirus spike peptide pools or control peptides (ViraFEST assay). This entry belongs to a study of vaccination and CD4 T cells after COVID-19. With the Oncomine TCR Beta short-read assay, DNA from cultured CD4+ T cells was sequenced. TCRdb analysed the PCR reads with MiXCR anew, one entry per CDR3 protein. This sample has approximately 4,200 distinct CDR3 sequences; 15% to 20% occur once, and the top ten carry roughly 15%.

The TCR sequence derives from a human donor who had recovered from COVID-19. V and J are TRBV6-5 and TRBJ2-2, with 8 bases aligning to TRBD1. Sequencing used CD4+ T cells from blood, cultured in vitro. CDR3 sequence: CASSSYSGGNTGELFF. In DNA form, the CDR3 reads TGTGCCAGCAGTTCGTATTCAGGGGGCAACACCGGGGAGCTGTTTTTT.